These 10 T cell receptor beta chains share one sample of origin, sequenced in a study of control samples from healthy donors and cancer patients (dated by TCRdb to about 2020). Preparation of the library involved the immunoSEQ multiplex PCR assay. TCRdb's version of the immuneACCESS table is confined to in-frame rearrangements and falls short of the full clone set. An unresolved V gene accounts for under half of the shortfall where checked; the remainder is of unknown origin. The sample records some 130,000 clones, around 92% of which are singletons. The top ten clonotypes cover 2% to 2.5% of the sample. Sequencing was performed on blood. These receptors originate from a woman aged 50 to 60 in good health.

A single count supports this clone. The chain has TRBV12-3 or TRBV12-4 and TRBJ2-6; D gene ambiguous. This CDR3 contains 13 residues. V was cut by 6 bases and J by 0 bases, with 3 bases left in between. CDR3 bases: TGTGCCAGCAGGGGCTCTGGGGCCAACGTCCTGACTTTC. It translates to CASRGSGANVLTF.

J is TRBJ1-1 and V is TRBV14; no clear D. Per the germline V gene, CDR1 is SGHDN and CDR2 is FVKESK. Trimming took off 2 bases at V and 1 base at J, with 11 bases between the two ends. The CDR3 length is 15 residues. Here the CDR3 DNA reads TGTGCCAGCAGCCAACTAGGGCTCCAGAACACTGAAGCTTTCTTT. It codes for CASSQLGLQNTEAFF.

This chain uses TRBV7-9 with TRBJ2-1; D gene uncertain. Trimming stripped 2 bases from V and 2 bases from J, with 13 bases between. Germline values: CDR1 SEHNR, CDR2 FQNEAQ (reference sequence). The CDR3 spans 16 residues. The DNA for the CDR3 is TGTGCCAGCAGCTTAAGAGTGACTCCTACCTACAATGAGCAGTTCTTC. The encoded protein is CASSLRVTPTYNEQFF.

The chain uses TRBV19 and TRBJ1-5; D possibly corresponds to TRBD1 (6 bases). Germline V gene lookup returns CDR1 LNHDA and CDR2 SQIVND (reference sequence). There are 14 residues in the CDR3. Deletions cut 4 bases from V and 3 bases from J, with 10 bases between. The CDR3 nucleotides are TGTGCCAGTAGTAGCGGGGGCCACAATCAGCCCCAGCATTTT. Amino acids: CASSSGGHNQPQHF.

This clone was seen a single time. CDR3 amino acids: CASSPRPLRLASAPYNEQFF. Here the CDR3 DNA reads TGTGCCAGCAGCCCACGCCCTTTAAGACTAGCGTCGGCCCCATACAATGAGCAGTTCTTC. The chain couples TRBV9 to TRBJ2-1; TRBD2 aligns across 8 bases. V lost 4 bases to trimming and J lost 4 bases; unmatched junction nucleotides: 22. The length of the CDR3 is 20 residues. Looked up from germline, CDR1 is SGDLS and CDR2 is YYNGEE.

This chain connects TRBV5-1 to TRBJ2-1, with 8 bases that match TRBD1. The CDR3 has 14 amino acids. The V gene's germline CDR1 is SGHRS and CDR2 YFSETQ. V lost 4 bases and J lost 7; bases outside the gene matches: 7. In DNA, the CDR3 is TGCGCCAGCAGCCTAGGACAGGGCTTGAATGAGCAGTTCTTC. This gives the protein CASSLGQGLNEQFF.

The CDR3 bases are TGTGCCAGCAGCGGGGGGGGGAACACTGAAGCTTTCTTT. This translates into CASSGGGNTEAFF. The V and J genes are TRBV25-1 and TRBJ1-1; a weak D match, TRBD1 (5 bases). V lost 6 bases to trimming and J lost 1 base, with 9 bases between them. Germline loops: CDR1 MGHDK, CDR2 SYGVNS. CDR3 size: 13 residues.

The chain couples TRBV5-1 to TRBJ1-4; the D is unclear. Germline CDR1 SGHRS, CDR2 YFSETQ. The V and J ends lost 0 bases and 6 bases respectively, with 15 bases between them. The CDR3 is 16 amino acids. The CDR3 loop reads CASSLGGVGKDEKLFF. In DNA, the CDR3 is TGCGCCAGCAGCTTGGGGGGTGTAGGGAAAGATGAAAAACTGTTTTTT.

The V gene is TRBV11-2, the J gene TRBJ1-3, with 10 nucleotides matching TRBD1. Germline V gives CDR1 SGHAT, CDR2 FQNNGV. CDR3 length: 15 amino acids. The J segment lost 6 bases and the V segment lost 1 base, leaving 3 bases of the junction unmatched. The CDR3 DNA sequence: TGTGCCAGCAGCTTAGGGGGACAGGGGAAAAACACCATATATTTT. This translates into CASSLGGQGKNTIYF. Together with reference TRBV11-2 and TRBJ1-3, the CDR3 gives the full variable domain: EAGVAQSPRYKIIEKRQSVAFWCNPISGHATLYWYQQILGQGPKLLIQFQNNGVVDDSQLPKDRFSAERLKGVDSTLKIQPAKLEDSAVYLCASSLGGQGKNTIYFGEGSWLTVV.

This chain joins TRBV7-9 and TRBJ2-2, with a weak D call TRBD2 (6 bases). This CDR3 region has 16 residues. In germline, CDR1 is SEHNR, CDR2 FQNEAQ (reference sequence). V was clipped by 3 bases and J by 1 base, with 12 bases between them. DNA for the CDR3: TGTGCCAGCAGCTTCACCGGGACTGGGAACACCGGGGAGCTGTTTTTT. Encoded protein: CASSFTGTGNTGELFF.